Shown below are 17 T cell receptor beta chains from a single sample sequenced in a study of CD8 T cells in ankylosing spondylitis. From the 5' RACE reads, TCRdb called clonotypes with MiXCR, one entry per CDR3 protein. The sample holds 150,000 to 200,000 distinct CDR3 sequences, 9.8% seen once. Specimen: blood, either unsorted or a sorted T cell fraction (not recorded which). These receptors all stem from a female donor with ankylosing spondylitis or in good health (not recorded which).

In this sample, this clonotype turned up a few times. This chain links TRBV15 with TRBJ1-3; D gene uncertain. V lost 0 bases and J lost 0, with 6 bases in between. Germline values: CDR1 LNHNV, CDR2 YYDKDF (reference sequence). The CDR3 has 15 residues. Here the CDR3 reads CATSREESSGNTIYF. In nucleotides, the CDR3 is TGTGCCACCAGCAGAGAGGAGAGCTCTGGAAACACCATATATTTT. Together with reference TRBV15 and TRBJ1-3, the CDR3 gives the full variable domain: DAMVIQNPRYQVTQFGKPVTLSCSQTLNHNVMYWYQQKSSQAPKLLFHYYDKDFNNEADTPDNFQSRRPNTSFCFLDIRSPGLGDTAMYLCATSREESSGNTIYFGEGSWLTVV.

A few counts support this clonotype. The rearrangement joins TRBV7-2 to TRBJ2-2, with 7 bases identical to TRBD1. CDR3 length: 17 residues. V gave up 1 base and J gave up 7 bases; unmatched junction bases: 12. Looked up from germline, CDR1 is SGHTA and CDR2 is FQGNSA. The CDR3 region is CASSLVGRQGIGGELFF. CDR3 bases: TGTGCCAGCAGCTTAGTTGGGAGACAGGGAATCGGCGGGGAGCTGTTTTTT.

This clonotype was detected a few times. The chain has TRBV25-1 and TRBJ2-2, with D perhaps TRBD2 (6 bases). The CDR3 runs to 14 residues. V gave up 6 bases and J gave up 3 bases, with 11 bases separating them. Germline CDR1 and CDR2: MGHDK and SYGVNS. CDR3 sequence: CASRSGAYTGELFF. CDR3 in DNA: TGTGCCAGCAGATCGGGAGCGTACACCGGGGAGCTGTTTTTT.

V gene TRBV5-1 combines with J gene TRBJ2-5; D uncertain. V gave up 1 base and J gave up 1 base, with 8 bases separating them. The CDR3 spans 14 residues. Germline-derived CDR1 and CDR2 are SGHRS and YFSETQ. CDR3 bases: TGCGCCAGCAGCTTGTTGGGCACCCAAGAGACCCAGTACTTC. Translating gives CASSLLGTQETQYF.

This clonotype occurred a few times. In DNA, the CDR3 is TGTGCCAGCAGCGGAGGGGCGATCTACACTGAAGCTTTCTTT. Its protein product is CASSGGAIYTEAFF. This chain links TRBV11-2 with TRBJ1-1, with a tentative D call TRBD1 (5 bases). This CDR3 is built from 14 residues. V lost 5 bases, J lost 3 bases, and 13 bases lay in between. CDR1 and CDR2 from the germline V gene are SGHAT and FQNNGV.

This clonotype was recorded many times. J is TRBJ1-2 and V is TRBV6-2 or TRBV6-3; D possibly corresponds to TRBD1 (6 bases). CDR1 and CDR2 from the germline V gene are MNHEY and SVGEGT. V gave up 6 bases and J gave up 10 bases, with 21 bases separating them. The CDR3 has 14 amino acids. CDR3 protein: CASSLGGGGDAYTF. In nucleotides, the CDR3 is TGTGCCAGCAGCCTCGGCGGGGGCGGGGACGCCTACACCTTC.

The chain has TRBV11-3 and TRBJ1-3; no reliable D call. There are 13 residues in the CDR3. Trimming stripped 4 bases from V and 3 bases from J, with 7 bases between. Germline V gives CDR1 SGHNT, CDR2 YENEEA. The CDR3: CASSSEGGNTIYF. The CDR3 coding sequence is TGTGCCAGCAGCTCCGAAGGTGGAAACACCATATATTTT.

The chain uses TRBV27 and TRBJ1-6; 7 nucleotides line up with TRBD1. Unmatched junction bases numbered 6, after V lost 6 bases and J lost 10 bases. The CDR3 totals 13 residues. CDR1 is MNHEY and CDR2 is SMNVEV in the germline V gene (reference sequence). CDR3 nucleotides: TGTGCCAGCAGGACCACAGGGGAATCACCCCTCCACTTT. Translation: CASRTTGESPLHF.

This clonotype appeared many times. The rearrangement joins TRBV7-8 to TRBJ2-7; a weak D match, TRBD2 (5 bases). The CDR3 totals 15 residues. Germline V gene lookup returns CDR1 SGHVS and CDR2 FQNEAQ. V dropped 1 base and J dropped 2 bases, with 12 bases sitting between them. The CDR3 DNA reads as TGTGCCAGCAGCTTAGTCGGCGGAGGAACCTACGAGCAGTACTTC. It is translated as CASSLVGGGTYEQYF.

The rearrangement uses TRBV6-6 and TRBJ2-7, with a possible D match to TRBD2 (5 bases). Trimming stripped 2 bases from V and 6 bases from J, with 11 bases between. Germline CDR1 and CDR2: MNHNY and SVGAGI (reference sequence). CDR3 length: 13 amino acids. DNA for the CDR3: TGTGCCAGCAGTTACCCTGGACTTCGCGAGCAGTACTTC. Residues: CASSYPGLREQYF.

This rearrangement joins TRBV29-1 to TRBJ1-2; D is uncertain. The ends were cut back, 3 bases at V and 8 bases at J, with 10 bases in the middle. Germline V gives CDR1 SQVTM, CDR2 ANQGSEA. The CDR3 is 11 amino acids. The CDR3 region is CSVEEEEGYTF. The CDR3 DNA reads TGCAGCGTTGAGGAGGAGGAAGGCTACACCTTC. Together with reference TRBV29-1 and TRBJ1-2, the CDR3 gives the full variable domain: SAVISQKPSRDICQRGTSLTIQCQVDSQVTMMFWYRQQPGQSLTLIATANQGSEATYESGFVIDKFPISRPNLTFSTLTVSNMSPEDSSIYLCSVEEEEGYTFGSGTRLTVV.

Only a few counts were recorded for this clonotype. This CDR3 is CASRDFEGELFF. CDR3 coding DNA: TGCGCCAGCAGGGACTTCGAGGGGGAGCTGTTTTTT. The J gene is TRBJ2-2, the V gene TRBV5-1; D might be TRBD2 (5 bases). Deletions cut 5 bases from V and 8 bases from J, with 10 bases between. The CDR3 runs 12 residues. CDR1 and CDR2 from the germline V gene are SGHRS and YFSETQ. The whole variable domain, filled in from reference TRBV5-1 and TRBJ2-2, reads KAGVTQTPRYLIKTRGQQVTLSCSPISGHRSVSWYQQTPGQGLQFLFEYFSETQRNKGNFPGRFSGRQFSNSRSEMNVSTLELGDSALYLCASRDFEGELFFGEGSRLTVL.

The gene calls are TRBV6-2 or TRBV6-3 and TRBJ2-7, with D hard to call. Germline assignment: CDR1 MNHEY and CDR2 SVGEGT. Trimming took off 2 bases at V and 6 bases at J, with 5 bases between the two ends. This CDR3 comprises 11 residues. CDR3 DNA sequence: TGTGCCAGCAGTTACACATCCGAGCAGTACTTC. The encoded protein is CASSYTSEQYF.

The chain couples TRBV9 to TRBJ2-5, with D possibly TRBD1 on 6 matching bases. The germline gives CDR1 SGDLS, CDR2 YYNGEE. The CDR3 is 15 amino acids. V lost 3 bases and J 2 bases, leaving 14 bases between the germline ends. The CDR3 bases are TGTGCCAGCAGCGCCAACGGGCAGGGGCAAGAGACCCAGTACTTC. It is translated as CASSANGQGQETQYF.

Concerning this clonotype: A much larger clone lies one base from this, so it may be a read error. The chain recombines TRBV4-3 with TRBJ2-3, with TRBD2 identical over 7 bases. Germline V gene data show CDR1 as LGHNA and CDR2 as YSLEER. After removal of 3 bases from V and 3 bases from J, the junction contained 12 bases not matched to a gene. The CDR3 contains 17 residues. The CDR3 sequence: CASSHSRSGGWTDTQYF. CDR3 nucleotide sequence: TGCGCCAGCAGCCACTCGAGATCGGGAGGTTGGACAGATACGCAGTATTTT.

The J gene is TRBJ2-1, the V gene TRBV12-3 or TRBV12-4, with 8 bases matching TRBD2. V was pared by 3 bases and J by 9 bases, with 7 bases of the junction left unmatched. The CDR3 totals 14 residues. CDR3 in amino acids: CASSFLGLASEQFF. CDR3 sequence (DNA): TGTGCCAGCAGTTTCCTTGGACTAGCCAGTGAGCAGTTCTTC.

This clonotype has a handful of counts. J is TRBJ1-2 and V is TRBV9; D possibly corresponds to TRBD1 (5 bases). The CDR3 is made up of 15 amino acids. Trimming removed 0 bases at V and 4 bases at J, with 13 bases between. The germline gives CDR1 SGDLS, CDR2 YYNGEE. In nucleotides, the CDR3 is TGTGCCAGCAGCGTAGACCCGGACATCGGCTATGGCTACACCTTC. Translated: CASSVDPDIGYGYTF.